The sequence of this TCR beta chain was determined in a study of T-cell memory formation after mild COVID-19. General study points: Later expanders leaned CD4+, whereas clones that contracted between day 15 and 85 were balanced CD4/CD8. Cross-reactive memory apparently joined, as some responding clones appeared in pre-infection memory.

Researchers used 5'RACE with constant-segment primers to make TCR alpha and TCR beta cDNA libraries that carry sample barcodes and UMIs. TCRdb re-called the 5' RACE reads with MiXCR, one entry per CDR3 protein. The sample has about 320,000 distinct CDR3 sequences; over 11% are singletons. CDR1 and CDR2 (germline): MGHRA, YSYEKL. V lost 4 bases and J lost 5; bases outside the gene matches: 11. This CDR3 has 18 residues. In regard to this clonotype: Its antigen is undetermined.

The specimen sequenced was PBMCs or a T cell subset sorted from them (not recorded which). This clonotype was sampled from a man aged 18 to 35 who had mild COVID-19 (a few samples of this study predate the infection). Cell type and time point are not known. The rearrangement links TRBV4-1 to TRBJ2-3; 14 bases match TRBD2. CDR3 sequence reads: CASSLRLAGGPMGDTQYF. The CDR3, as DNA: TGCGCCAGCAGCCTACGACTAGCGGGGGGGCCAATGGGAGATACGCAGTATTTT.